Sequencing of this T cell receptor beta chain was carried out in a study of cytomegalovirus exposure and HLA in healthy donors (dated by TCRdb to the late 2010s). About the full investigation: The 500 to 800 repertoires of the first cohort and the approximately 130 validation repertoires were produced on the same platform, according to a later analysis. In addition to the first cohort of roughly 700 subjects, a separate validation cohort of 120 different subjects was used. The study aimed to test whether cataloging public T cell receptors could reveal signatures of past pathogen exposure. The study combined high-throughput TCR immunosequencing, statistical association of individual TCRs with disease status, and machine learning to predict cytomegalovirus infection status.

Separate from the approximately 670-subject first cohort, the validation cohort of 95 to 150 subjects was the group to which the donors belonged. What the research found in general, with its limitations: In vitro tests confirmed that a few of the cytomegalovirus-associated TCR beta chains recognize cytomegalovirus antigens. Of the cluster scores, around 95% were above 0 in a later analysis, which found that TCRs clustered in the first cohort also tended to co-occur in the 120 validation repertoires. In the study, 164 TCR beta chains were listed as associated with cytomegalovirus. Most TCR sequences were observed very rarely across donors, whereas some public TCRs were present in many individuals. The classifier was reported to diagnose cytomegalovirus status with high specificity and sensitivity in both the original and validation cohorts. The validation cohort had no HLA typing available for a later analysis, so co-occurrence within that cohort was assessed over all 130 or so repertoires. The authors suggested that the approach could potentially be generalized to other disease states and immunological phenotypes.

As for this clone: There is no known antigen for this receptor. No base quality values were provided; no much bigger clone lies one nucleotide off.

Library creation used the immunoSEQ multiplex PCR assay. In the authors' own workflow: To diagnose cytomegalovirus status from the catalog of TCR beta chain sequences, a statistical classification framework was built. Here the immuneACCESS table is served through TCRdb, limited to in-frame sequences with V and J called. Missing clones are a known gap in these copies; in checked studies unresolved V genes cover under half, and the rest lacks a known reason. The DNA was the basis for D and trimming; V, J and clone size are from that table. The sample records 78,000 or so clones, approximately 94% of which are singletons. Of the sample, about 3.5% is held by the ten largest clones. Sequenced input: PBMCs. This clonotype originated in a woman younger than 30 in good health and CMV-seropositive.

The nucleotide sequence reads TGTGCCAGCAGCTCACCCGGGACAGGGGCCGGGGAGCTGTTTTTT. This gives the protein CASSSPGTGAGELFF. The chain is made from TRBV4-2 and TRBJ2-2; 10 central bases correspond to TRBD1. V and J are trimmed by 5 bases and 6 bases, and the gene matches miss 6 bases of the junction. The CDR3 covers 15 residues, taking in both the cysteine and the phenylalanine. This entry keeps only the CDR3 DNA: 45 bases, framed from base 1. Looking up the germline V gene yields CDR1 LGHNA and CDR2 YNFKEQ.